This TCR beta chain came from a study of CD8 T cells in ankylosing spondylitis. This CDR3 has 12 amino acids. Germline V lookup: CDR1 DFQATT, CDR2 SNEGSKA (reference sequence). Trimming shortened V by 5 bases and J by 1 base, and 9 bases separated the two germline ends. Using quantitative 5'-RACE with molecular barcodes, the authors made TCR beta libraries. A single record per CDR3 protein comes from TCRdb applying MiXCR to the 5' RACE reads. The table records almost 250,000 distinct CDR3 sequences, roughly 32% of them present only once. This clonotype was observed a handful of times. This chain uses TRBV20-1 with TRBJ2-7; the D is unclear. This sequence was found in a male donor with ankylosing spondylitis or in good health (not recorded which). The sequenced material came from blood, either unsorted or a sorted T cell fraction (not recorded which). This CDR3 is CSAPRRSYEQYF. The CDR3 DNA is TGCAGTGCTCCTCGACGGTCCTACGAGCAGTACTTC.